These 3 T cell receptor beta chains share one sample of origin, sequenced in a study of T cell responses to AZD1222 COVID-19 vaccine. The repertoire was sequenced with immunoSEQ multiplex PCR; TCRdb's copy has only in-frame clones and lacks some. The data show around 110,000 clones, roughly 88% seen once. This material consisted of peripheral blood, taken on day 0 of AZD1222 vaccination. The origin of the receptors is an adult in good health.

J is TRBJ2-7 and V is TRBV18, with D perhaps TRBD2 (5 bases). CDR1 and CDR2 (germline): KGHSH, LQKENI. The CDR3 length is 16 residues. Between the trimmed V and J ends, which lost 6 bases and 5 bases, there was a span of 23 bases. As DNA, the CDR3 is TGTGCCAGCTCGCCAACACTAGAAAACACCCGAAACGAGCAGTACTTC. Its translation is CASSPTLENTRNEQYF.

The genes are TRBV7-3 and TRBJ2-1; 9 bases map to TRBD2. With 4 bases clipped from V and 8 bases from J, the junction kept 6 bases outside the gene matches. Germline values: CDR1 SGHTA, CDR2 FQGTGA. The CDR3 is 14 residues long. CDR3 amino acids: CASSSAGGIYEQFF. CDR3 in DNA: TGTGCCAGCAGCTCAGCGGGAGGTATTTATGAGCAGTTCTTC.

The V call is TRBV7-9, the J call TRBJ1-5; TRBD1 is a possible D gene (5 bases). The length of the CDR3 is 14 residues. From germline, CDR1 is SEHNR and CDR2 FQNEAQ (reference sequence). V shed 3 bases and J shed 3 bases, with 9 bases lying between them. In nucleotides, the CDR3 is TGTGCCAGCAGCTTGGAGGGGTTCAATCAGCCCCAGCATTTT. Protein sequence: CASSLEGFNQPQHF. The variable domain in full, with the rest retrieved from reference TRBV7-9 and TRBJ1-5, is DTGVSQNPRHKITKRGQNVTFRCDPISEHNRLYWYRQTLGQGPEFLTYFQNEAQLEKSRLLSDRFSAERPKGSFSTLEIQRTEQGDSAMYLCASSLEGFNQPQHFGDGTRLSIL.